These 30 T cell receptor beta chains were sequenced from one sample in a study of CD8 T cells in ankylosing spondylitis. One entry per CDR3 protein, called by TCRdb with MiXCR from the 5' RACE reads. The table lists 100,000 to 150,000 distinct CDR3 sequences, about 6.5% of them singletons. The material sequenced was blood, either unsorted or a sorted T cell fraction (not recorded which). The receptors here all came from a male donor with ankylosing spondylitis or in good health (not recorded which).

This clonotype occurred many times. The chain couples TRBV29-1 to TRBJ2-1, with D uncertain. Germline lookup yields CDR1 SQVTM and CDR2 ANQGSEA. The CDR3 sequence is 13 residues long. V lost 4 bases and J lost 1, with 8 bases in between. The CDR3 protein is CSVGAVSYNEQFF. The CDR3 DNA reads TGCAGCGTTGGAGCAGTGTCCTACAATGAGCAGTTCTTC.

The chain uses TRBV20-1 and TRBJ2-7; TRBD1 matches at 10 bases. With V trimmed by 6 bases and J by 6 bases, 5 bases remained unmatched. The CDR3 length is 12 residues. The germline V gene has CDR1 DFQATT and CDR2 SNEGSKA (reference sequence). The CDR3 DNA follows: TGCAGTGCGGACAGGGGGATGCTCGAGCAGTACTTC. Translated, it gives CSADRGMLEQYF.

The J gene is TRBJ2-1, the V gene TRBV20-1; D call uncertain. The V gene lost 5 bases and the J gene lost 0 bases, with 14 bases spanning the gap. CDR1 and CDR2 from the germline V gene are DFQATT and SNEGSKA (reference sequence). The CDR3 extends over 15 amino acids. CDR3 nucleotides: TGCAGTGCTTGTATAGCTCCAAGCTCCTACAATGAGCAGTTCTTC. It translates to CSACIAPSSYNEQFF.

Ten or more counts support this clonotype. The chain links TRBV20-1 to TRBJ2-2; D perhaps matches TRBD2 (6 bases). The CDR3 totals 15 residues. Germline V lookup: CDR1 DFQATT, CDR2 SNEGSKA (reference sequence). V was cut by 6 bases and J by 5 bases, with 19 bases left in between. CDR3 nucleotides: TGCAGTGCCCCCCTTAGCGGCCGCGAAACCGGGGAGCTGTTTTTT. Amino acid sequence: CSAPLSGRETGELFF.

V is TRBV3-1 and J is TRBJ1-2; 7 bases match TRBD1. J gave up 2 bases and V 3 bases, and 3 bases lay outside the gene matches. This CDR3 has 14 residues. CDR1 LGHDT and CDR2 YNNKEL come from the germline V gene (reference sequence). CDR3 bases: TGTGCCAGCAGCCACGGACAGGAGAACTATGGCTACACCTTC. It is translated as CASSHGQENYGYTF.

This clonotype was seen ten or more times. This chain links TRBV10-3 with TRBJ2-7; 9 nucleotides line up with TRBD2. Per germline, CDR1 ENHRY and CDR2 SYGVKD. This CDR3 has 13 amino acids. With 10 bases clipped from V and 0 bases from J, the junction kept 4 bases outside the gene matches. The CDR3 DNA reads TGTGCCACAAGGACTAGCGTCTCCTACGAGCAGTACTTC. Its translation: CATRTSVSYEQYF.

This clonotype occurred a few times. The genes are TRBV5-6 and TRBJ1-2, with 8 bases lining up with TRBD1. In germline, CDR1 is SGHDT, CDR2 YYEEEE. The CDR3 length is 16 residues. After removal of 4 bases from V and 4 bases from J, the junction contained 12 bases not matched to a gene. Here the CDR3 reads CASSHSAAGGFYGYTF. The CDR3 coding sequence is TGTGCCAGCAGCCACTCAGCGGCAGGGGGCTTCTATGGCTACACCTTC.

This clonotype has a count of ten or more. The V and J genes are TRBV12-3 or TRBV12-4 and TRBJ1-1, with a weak D call TRBD1 (6 bases). Trimming cost V 6 bases and J 5 bases, with 10 bases left between them. This CDR3 has 12 residues. The CDR3 is CASSPDRTEAFF. The CDR3 nucleotides are TGTGCCAGCAGCCCCGACAGGACTGAAGCTTTCTTT.

In its sample, this clonotype was seen many times. The chain couples TRBV20-1 to TRBJ1-5; D is unclear. The ends were cut back, 3 bases at V and 1 base at J, with 7 bases in the middle. This CDR3 has 13 amino acids. Germline V CDR1 and CDR2: DFQATT, SNEGSKA (reference sequence). This chain's CDR3 is CSASVGSNQPQHF. CDR3 DNA: TGCAGTGCTAGTGTGGGAAGCAATCAGCCCCAGCATTTT.

Many counts were recorded for this clonotype. The V call is TRBV20-1, the J call TRBJ1-3; TRBD1 agrees at 7 bases. The J segment lost 0 bases and the V segment lost 4 bases, leaving 3 bases of the junction unmatched. The length of the CDR3 is 14 residues. Germline assignment: CDR1 DFQATT and CDR2 SNEGSKA (reference sequence). CDR3 bases: TGCAGTGCTAAAGACAGGGTCTCTGGAAACACCATATATTTT. Translation gives CSAKDRVSGNTIYF.

This clonotype was counted a few times. The rearrangement joins TRBV3-1 to TRBJ2-1; tentatively, D is TRBD2 (6 bases). V shed 3 bases and J shed 12 bases, with 24 bases lying between them. Germline V gene sequence: CDR1 LGHDT, CDR2 YNNKEL (reference sequence). CDR3 length: 16 residues. The chain's CDR3 is CASSQHQEGLMLGQFF. The CDR3, as DNA: TGTGCCAGCAGCCAGCACCAGGAGGGACTCATGTTAGGGCAGTTCTTC.

The gene calls are TRBV12-3 or TRBV12-4 and TRBJ1-5; D not resolved. This CDR3 region has 17 residues. This CDR3 reads CTISLLRFEYSNQPQHF. CDR3 in DNA: TGTACCATCTCACTTCTCAGGTTTGAGTATAGCAATCAGCCCCAGCATTTT.

In its sample, this clonotype was seen many times. The chain links TRBV27 to TRBJ1-2; possible D gene TRBD1, 5 bases. The germline CDR1 and CDR2 sequences are MNHEY and SMNVEV (reference sequence). Between the trimmed V and J ends, which lost 5 bases and 0 bases, there was a span of 13 bases. This CDR3 comprises 15 residues. The DNA for the CDR3 is TGTGCCAGCAGTCCCCGCAGGGATGCTAACTATGGCTACACCTTC. It codes for CASSPRRDANYGYTF.

This clonotype was found many times. The V and J genes are TRBV29-1 and TRBJ1-2, with a tentative D call TRBD1 (5 bases). Germline CDR1 reads SQVTM; CDR2 reads ANQGSEA. The V gene lost 8 bases and the J gene lost 3 bases, with 10 bases spanning the gap. This CDR3 spans 11 amino acids. For the CDR3, the DNA is TGCAGCTTCCGGGACCACTATGGCTACACCTTC. The encoded protein is CSFRDHYGYTF.

The chain employs TRBV5-4 and TRBJ2-3; the D gene is possibly TRBD2 (5 bases). The CDR3 is 15 residues long. CDR1 is SGHNT and CDR2 is YYREEE in the germline V gene (reference sequence). Trimming stripped 3 bases from V and 3 bases from J, with 14 bases between. The CDR3, as DNA: TGTGCCAGCAGCTCGACGAGCGGCAAGACAGATACGCAGTATTTT. Translating it yields CASSSTSGKTDTQYF.

This clonotype was seen only a few times. The rearrangement uses TRBV7-2 and TRBJ2-7, with D possibly matching TRBD2 (5 bases). This CDR3 spans 14 amino acids. CDR1 and CDR2 from the germline V gene are SGHTA and FQGNSA. Trimming removed 2 bases at V and 3 bases at J, with 11 bases between. The CDR3 DNA reads TGTGCCAGCAGCTTATACGAGGGAGACTACGAGCAGTACTTC. It encodes CASSLYEGDYEQYF.

This chain links TRBV6-5 with TRBJ2-7; 7 nucleotides align to TRBD1. The germline V gene encodes CDR1 MNHEY and CDR2 SVGAGI. The V and J ends lost 4 bases and 1 base, in that order; junction bases with no gene match: 4. The CDR3 length is 14 residues. CDR3 in DNA: TGTGCCAGCAGTTCAGTGGGACAGTCCTACGAGCAGTACTTC. This gives the protein CASSSVGQSYEQYF.

This clonotype was observed many times. The chain has TRBV20-1 and TRBJ2-2; 11 bases map to TRBD2. The CDR3 spans 18 residues. After removal of 0 bases from V and 3 bases from J, the junction contained 9 bases not matched to a gene. Germline assignment: CDR1 DFQATT and CDR2 SNEGSKA (reference sequence). CDR3 sequence reads: CSARDLLAGGGDTGELFF. DNA of the CDR3: TGCAGTGCTAGAGATTTGTTAGCGGGAGGGGGGGACACCGGGGAGCTGTTTTTT.

In this sample, this clonotype turned up many times. The chain recombines TRBV28 with TRBJ2-5, with D hard to call. The germline V gene encodes CDR1 MDHEN and CDR2 SYDVKM. CDR3 length equals 14 residues. V was pared by 2 bases and J by 4 bases, with 11 bases between. CDR3 coding DNA: TGTGCCAGCAGTTTACGTGAGCGTGGAGAGACCCAGTACTTC. Its protein product is CASSLRERGETQYF.

This clonotype was detected a few times. The J gene is TRBJ2-1, the V gene TRBV10-3; D is unclear. The CDR3 contains 15 residues. Trimming pared 6 bases from V and 8 bases from J, leaving 20 bases between. Germline CDR1 reads ENHRY; CDR2 reads SYGVKD. DNA of the CDR3: TGTGCCATCAGCGTGGCTACCAGTCAGGCGGATGAGCAGTTCTTC. The encoded protein is CAISVATSQADEQFF.

This clonotype occurred many times. The chain has TRBV28 and TRBJ2-3; 10 bases are shared with TRBD1. Germline lookup yields CDR1 MDHEN and CDR2 SYDVKM. After removal of 6 bases from V and 3 bases from J, the junction contained 6 bases not matched to a gene. The CDR3 sequence is 15 residues long. The CDR3 DNA reads as TGTGCCAGCAGACCGGGACAGGGGAGGACAGATACGCAGTATTTT. Its translation: CASRPGQGRTDTQYF.

This clonotype is a singleton in its sample. The gene calls are TRBV20-1 and TRBJ2-7, with a weak D call TRBD2 (5 bases). Deletions cut 0 bases from V and 4 bases from J, with 16 bases between. Germline V gene sequence: CDR1 DFQATT, CDR2 SNEGSKA (reference sequence). The CDR3 is 15 amino acids. The CDR3 sequence is CSARDRSWTGYEQYF. The CDR3 DNA reads as TGCAGTGCTAGAGATCGAAGTTGGACGGGATACGAGCAGTACTTC.

This clonotype is labeled as medium-sized. The rearrangement joins TRBV5-1 to TRBJ2-2; 8 bases are a match to TRBD1. Trimming at V came to 3 bases and at J to 6 bases, leaving 7 bases not matched to a gene. Germline V gives CDR1 SGHRS, CDR2 YFSETQ. The CDR3 consists of 15 residues. The CDR3 here is CASSYRDRIAGELFF. The DNA for the CDR3 is TGCGCCAGCAGCTACCGGGACAGGATAGCCGGGGAGCTGTTTTTT.

This clonotype was observed a few times. CDR3: CASSMSTGGFHNTEAFF. CDR3 bases: TGTGCCAGTAGTATGTCGACAGGTGGCTTTCACAACACTGAAGCTTTCTTT. The chain joins TRBV19 to TRBJ1-1; a weak D match, TRBD1 (6 bases). The CDR3 is 17 amino acids. Trimming took off 3 bases at V and 2 bases at J, with 19 bases between the two ends. Germline-derived CDR1 and CDR2 are LNHDA and SQIVND (reference sequence).

This clonotype was seen many times. The genes are TRBV15 and TRBJ2-1; D may be TRBD1 (6 bases). CDR1 is LNHNV, CDR2 YYDKDF, per germline (reference sequence). V was clipped by 5 bases and J by 8 bases, with 16 bases between them. The CDR3 is 14 amino acids. The CDR3, as DNA: TGTGCCACCAGCCAGGGGCCAGTCGTCGATGAGCAGTTCTTC. Translating gives CATSQGPVVDEQFF.

This clonotype occurred many times. The gene calls are TRBV7-2 and TRBJ2-3, with 12 positions matching TRBD2. Germline V gene sequence: CDR1 SGHTA, CDR2 FQGNSA. The V segment lost 7 bases and the J segment 3 bases; nucleotides outside the gene matches: 5. This CDR3 has 15 amino acids. The CDR3 spells CASNRGLAGTDTQYF. The CDR3 nucleotides read TGTGCCAGCAACCGTGGACTAGCGGGAACAGATACGCAGTATTTT.

This clonotype was detected many times. This rearrangement joins TRBV12-3 or TRBV12-4 to TRBJ1-5, with a weak D call TRBD1 (6 bases). V lost 4 bases and J lost 4, with 11 bases in between. This CDR3 is 14 amino acids long. In DNA, the CDR3 is TGTGCCAGCAGTTCACAGGGCCCGAATCAGCCCCAGCATTTT. This codes for CASSSQGPNQPQHF.

This clonotype was counted many times. The CDR3 nucleotides are TGTGCCAGCAGCCGAGGACAGGGGGTTCCCTACGAGCAGTACTTC. This translates into CASSRGQGVPYEQYF. The chain couples TRBV3-1 to TRBJ2-7; 10 bases agree with TRBD1. This CDR3 is built from 15 residues. CDR1 and CDR2 (germline): LGHDT, YNNKEL (reference sequence). V shed 4 bases and J 2 bases; nucleotides not matched to a gene: 5.

The table lists this clonotype with many counts. V gene TRBV20-1 combines with J gene TRBJ1-5, with 9 bases that match TRBD1. The V segment lost 3 bases and the J segment 1 base; nucleotides outside the gene matches: 10. CDR3 size: 17 residues. Per the germline V gene, CDR1 is DFQATT and CDR2 is SNEGSKA (reference sequence). The CDR3, as DNA: TGCAGTGCTAGGTTGTCCGGGACAGGGTTGAGCAATCAGCCCCAGCATTTT. This gives the protein CSARLSGTGLSNQPQHF.

This clonotype was detected many times. This chain links TRBV5-1 with TRBJ2-2; D not certain. V lost 6 bases, J lost 6 bases, and 12 bases lay in between. From germline, CDR1 is SGHRS and CDR2 YFSETQ. There are 13 residues in the CDR3. The CDR3 here is CASNRGESGELFF. CDR3 DNA sequence: TGCGCCAGCAACCGAGGCGAGTCCGGGGAGCTGTTTTTT.